The following is a TCR beta chain sequence with its context. No cognate antigen has been identified for it. It has no much larger one-base neighbor in the sample; base qualities were not kept. The germline V gene sets CDR1 to SGDLS and CDR2 to YYNGEE. The CDR3 runs 16 residues from the cysteine to the phenylalanine. This entry keeps only the CDR3 DNA: 48 bases, framed from base 1. V loses 0 bases of germline sequence and J loses 0 bases, and the interval between the two ends is 7 bases. The immunoSEQ Assay was used to sequence TCRbeta CDR3 regions. After extraction, genomic DNA underwent amplification by bias-controlled multiplex PCR, followed by high-throughput sequencing. In the source study's methods: To quantify the absolute abundance of every unique TCRbeta CDR3 region, sequences were collapsed and filtered. Usable DNA was measured by amplifying reference genes present in all nucleated cells, and TCRbeta template counts were normalized to that usable DNA to estimate T cell fraction. Repertoire TCRs were annotated as SARS-CoV-2-specific when V gene, CDR3 amino acid sequence and J gene were exactly matched to a known reactive TCR set. The reference SARS-CoV-2 TCR set was derived from MIRA and filtered for enrichment in COVID-19-positive ImmuneCODE repertoires, a step that removed public or cross-reactive TCRs. Based on the MIRA antigens, annotated TCRs were further analysed at the level of specific ORF or position within ORF. Depth was the summed frequency of annotated unique rearrangements, while breadth was defined as annotated unique rearrangements over total unique productive rearrangements. Two-sided Wilcoxon rank-sum tests were used to compare TCR breadth between groups. The table comes from immuneACCESS by way of TCRdb, which keeps in-frame sequences with V and J called. Part of the clones is missing from these tables; in studies checked, under half for an unresolved V gene and the rest for unknown reasons. V, J and clone size reflect that table, while D and trimming were determined from the DNA. Present in this sample are tens of thousands of clones, 83% of which were seen just once. The ten largest make up approximately 44% of the sample.

The time point tag for this specimen amounts to: individuals recovered from natural SARS-CoV-2 infection. These data come from a study of Ad26.COV2.S vaccination and SARS-CoV-2 variants (dated by TCRdb to about 2021). With respect to the entire study: TCRbeta repertoire sequencing served as the tool for gauging how specific and how broad the SARS-CoV-2-reactive T cell receptors were following Ad26.COV2.S vaccination. A total of roughly 32 samples were included in the TCR-sequenced set, comprising roughly 19 Ad26.COV2.S vaccine recipients, 5 placebo recipients and 8 SARS-CoV-2 convalescent individuals. Paper-wide results and their limitations: It was noted by the authors that total T cell responses may have been underestimated by the TCR breadth and depth analyses. After vaccination, spike-specific CD8+ and CD4+ T cell responses were reported to show substantial breadth. Spike-specific TCR breadth was higher in Ad26.COV2.S recipients than in placebo recipients (P = 0.0014). Non-spike TCR breadth was comparable between vaccine and placebo recipients, consistent with the vaccine containing only spike.

The receptor chain draws on TRBV9 and TRBJ2-6, and TRBD2 may be the D gene, going by 5 matching bases. Here the sequenced sample was peripheral blood, taken after recovery from COVID-19. This TCR came from a human donor who had recovered from COVID-19. The CDR3 reads CASSVAGSSGANVLTF. The nucleotides read TGTGCCAGCAGCGTAGCTGGGAGCTCTGGGGCCAACGTCCTGACTTTC.